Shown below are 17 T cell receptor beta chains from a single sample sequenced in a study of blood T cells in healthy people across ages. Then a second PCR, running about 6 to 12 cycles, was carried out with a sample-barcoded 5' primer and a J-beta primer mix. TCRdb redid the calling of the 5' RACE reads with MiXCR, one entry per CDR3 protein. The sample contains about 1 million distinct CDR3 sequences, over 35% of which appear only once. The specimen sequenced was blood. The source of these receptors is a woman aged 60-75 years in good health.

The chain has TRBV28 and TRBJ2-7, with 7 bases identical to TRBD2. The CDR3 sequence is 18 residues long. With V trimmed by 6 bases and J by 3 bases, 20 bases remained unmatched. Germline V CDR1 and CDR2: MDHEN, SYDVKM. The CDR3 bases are TGTGCCAGCAGCAATTCCTATGGATCTGGGACTACCAACTACGAGCAGTACTTC. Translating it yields CASSNSYGSGTTNYEQYF.

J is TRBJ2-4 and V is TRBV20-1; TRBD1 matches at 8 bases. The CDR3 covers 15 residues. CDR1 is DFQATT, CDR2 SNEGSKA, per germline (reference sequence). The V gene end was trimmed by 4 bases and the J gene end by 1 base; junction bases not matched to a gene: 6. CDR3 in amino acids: CSANGQGLAKNIQYF. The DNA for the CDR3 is TGCAGTGCTAATGGACAGGGCCTGGCCAAAAACATTCAGTACTTC.

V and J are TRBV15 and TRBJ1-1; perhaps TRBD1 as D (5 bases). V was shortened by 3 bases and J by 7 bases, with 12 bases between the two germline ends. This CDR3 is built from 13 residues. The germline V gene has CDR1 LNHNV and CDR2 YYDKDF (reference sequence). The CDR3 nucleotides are TGTGCCACCAGCAGGCCGACAGACAGTGAAGCTTTCTTT. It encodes CATSRPTDSEAFF. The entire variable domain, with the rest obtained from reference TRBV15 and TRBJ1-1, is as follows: DAMVIQNPRYQVTQFGKPVTLSCSQTLNHNVMYWYQQKSSQAPKLLFHYYDKDFNNEADTPDNFQSRRPNTSFCFLDIRSPGLGDTAMYLCATSRPTDSEAFFGQGTRLTVV.

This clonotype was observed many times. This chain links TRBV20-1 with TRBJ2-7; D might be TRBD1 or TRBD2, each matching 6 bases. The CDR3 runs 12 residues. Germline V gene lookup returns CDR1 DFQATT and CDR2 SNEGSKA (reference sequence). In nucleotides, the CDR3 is TGCAGCGCGGAGGGGGGCTCCTACGAGCAGTACTTC. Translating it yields CSAEGGSYEQYF.

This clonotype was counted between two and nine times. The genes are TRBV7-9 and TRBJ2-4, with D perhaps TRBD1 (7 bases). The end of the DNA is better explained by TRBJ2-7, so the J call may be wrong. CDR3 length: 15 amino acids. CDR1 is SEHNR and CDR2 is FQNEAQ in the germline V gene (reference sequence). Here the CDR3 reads CASSAGGGRPYEQYF. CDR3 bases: TGTGCCAGCAGCGCAGGGGGAGGCAGACCTTACGAGCAGTACTTC.

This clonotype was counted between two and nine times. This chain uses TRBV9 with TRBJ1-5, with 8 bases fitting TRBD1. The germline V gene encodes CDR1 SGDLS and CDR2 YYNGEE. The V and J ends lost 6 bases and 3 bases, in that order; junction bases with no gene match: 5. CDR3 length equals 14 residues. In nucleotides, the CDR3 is TGTGCCAGCAATCAGGGGGCCCCCAATCAGCCCCAGCATTTT. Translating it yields CASNQGAPNQPQHF. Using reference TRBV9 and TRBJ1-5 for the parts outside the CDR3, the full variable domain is DSGVTQTPKHLITATGQRVTLRCSPRSGDLSVYWYQQSLDQGLQFLIQYYNGEERAKGNILERFSAQQFPDLHSELNLSSLELGDSALYFCASNQGAPNQPQHFGDGTRLSIL.

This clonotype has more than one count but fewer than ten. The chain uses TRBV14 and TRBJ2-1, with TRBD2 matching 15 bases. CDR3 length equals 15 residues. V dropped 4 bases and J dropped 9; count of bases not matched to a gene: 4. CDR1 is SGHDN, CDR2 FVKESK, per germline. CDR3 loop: CASSPLGLAGGEQFF. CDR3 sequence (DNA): TGTGCCAGCAGCCCATTGGGACTAGCGGGAGGTGAGCAGTTCTTC.

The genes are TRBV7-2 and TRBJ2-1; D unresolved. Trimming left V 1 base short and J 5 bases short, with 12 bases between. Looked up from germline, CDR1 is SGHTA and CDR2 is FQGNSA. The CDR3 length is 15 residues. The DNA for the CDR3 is TGTGCCAGCAGCTTAGGTGTGGGTTCCCACAATGAGCAGTTCTTC. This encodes CASSLGVGSHNEQFF.

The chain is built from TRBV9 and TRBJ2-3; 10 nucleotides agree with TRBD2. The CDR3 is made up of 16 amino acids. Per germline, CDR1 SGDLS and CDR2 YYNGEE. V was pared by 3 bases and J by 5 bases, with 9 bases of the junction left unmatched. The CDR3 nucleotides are TGTGCCAGCAGCGATTTTCTAGCGGGAGTAGGAGATACGCAGTATTTT. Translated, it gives CASSDFLAGVGDTQYF.

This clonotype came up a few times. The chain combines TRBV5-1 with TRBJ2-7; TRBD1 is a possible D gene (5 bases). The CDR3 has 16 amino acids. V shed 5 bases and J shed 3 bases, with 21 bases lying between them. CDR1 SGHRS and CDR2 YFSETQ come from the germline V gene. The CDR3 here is CASRWYDRQVDYEQYF. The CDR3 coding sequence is TGCGCCAGCAGATGGTATGACAGACAAGTAGACTACGAGCAGTACTTC.

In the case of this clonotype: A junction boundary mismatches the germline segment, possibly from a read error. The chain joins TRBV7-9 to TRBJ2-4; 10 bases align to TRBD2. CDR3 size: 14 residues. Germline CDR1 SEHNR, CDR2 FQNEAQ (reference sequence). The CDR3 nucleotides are TGTGCCGGCAGCCAGGAACTAGCGGGACGGATTCAGTACTTC. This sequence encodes CAGSQELAGRIQYF.

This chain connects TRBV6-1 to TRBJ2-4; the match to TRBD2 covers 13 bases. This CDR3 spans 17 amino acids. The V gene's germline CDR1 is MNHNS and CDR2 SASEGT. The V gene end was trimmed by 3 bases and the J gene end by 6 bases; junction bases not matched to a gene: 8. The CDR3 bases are TGTGCCAGCAGTGATAAACCGGGACTAGCGGGATTAAACATTCAGTACTTC. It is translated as CASSDKPGLAGLNIQYF.

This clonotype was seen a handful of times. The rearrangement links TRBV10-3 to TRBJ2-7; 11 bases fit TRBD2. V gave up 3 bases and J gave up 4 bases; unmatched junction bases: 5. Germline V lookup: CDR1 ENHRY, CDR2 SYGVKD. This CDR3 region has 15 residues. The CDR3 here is CAISDSGLAAYEQYF. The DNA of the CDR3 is TGTGCCATCAGTGATTCGGGACTAGCGGCGTACGAGCAGTACTTC.

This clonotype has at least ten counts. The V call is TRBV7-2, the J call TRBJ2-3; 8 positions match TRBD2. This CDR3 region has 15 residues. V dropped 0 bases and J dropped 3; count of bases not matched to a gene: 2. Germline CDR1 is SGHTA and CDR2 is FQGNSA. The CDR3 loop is CASSLAGLGTDTQYF. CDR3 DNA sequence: TGTGCCAGCAGCTTAGCGGGACTAGGGACAGATACGCAGTATTTT. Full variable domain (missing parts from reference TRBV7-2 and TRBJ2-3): GAGVSQSPSNKVTEKGKDVELRCDPISGHTALYWYRQSLGQGLEFLIYFQGNSAPDKSGLPSDRFSAERTGGSVSTLTIQRTQQEDSAVYLCASSLAGLGTDTQYFGPGTRLTVL.

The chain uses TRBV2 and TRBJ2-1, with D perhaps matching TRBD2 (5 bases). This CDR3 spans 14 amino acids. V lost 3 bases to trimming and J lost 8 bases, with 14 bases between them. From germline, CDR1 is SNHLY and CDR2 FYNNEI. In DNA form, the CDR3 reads TGTGCCAGCAGTGATGGGCTAGCTAGGTATGAGCAGTTCTTC. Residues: CASSDGLARYEQFF.

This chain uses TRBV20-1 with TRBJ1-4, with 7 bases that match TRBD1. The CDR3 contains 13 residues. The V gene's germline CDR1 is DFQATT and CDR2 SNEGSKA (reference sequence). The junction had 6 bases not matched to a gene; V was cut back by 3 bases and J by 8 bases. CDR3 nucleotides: TGCAGTGCTAGGTCTCAGGGGGTAGAAAAACTGTTTTTT. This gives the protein CSARSQGVEKLFF.

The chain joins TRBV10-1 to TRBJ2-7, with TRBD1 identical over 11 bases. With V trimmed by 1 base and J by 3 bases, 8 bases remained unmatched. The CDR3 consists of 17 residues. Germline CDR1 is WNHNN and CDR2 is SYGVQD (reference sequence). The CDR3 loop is CASSEFASGTGGYEQYF. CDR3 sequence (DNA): TGCGCCAGCAGTGAGTTTGCCTCCGGGACAGGGGGCTACGAGCAGTACTTC.